This TCR beta chain was identified during a study of T cells expressing NK-cell markers. For the study at large: The TCR beta repertoires were obtained from sorted CD3+CD56+NKG2C+, CD3+CD56+NKG2C- and CD3+CD56-NKG2C+ T cells.

The CDR3 length is 15 residues. The germline CDR1 and CDR2 sequences are SGHTA and FQGNSA. Following a re-call of the 5' RACE reads, TCRdb has one entry per CDR3 protein and lacks DNA. This sample's table has a few hundred thousand distinct CDR3 sequences. Note on this clonotype: What it recognizes is unknown.

Study findings and constraints: For four donors, these clonotypes were likewise the leading ones in the CD3+CD56-NKG2C+ fraction.

The clonotype originates from a man aged 18-69 years in good health. What was sequenced was blood T cells: a sorted CD56 or NKG2C T cell subset, CD4+ or CD8+ T cells, or bulk PBMC T cells (not recorded which). This chain joins TRBV7-2 and TRBJ2-1; TCRdb selects TRBD1, and the lack of DNA leaves this call unchecked. The CDR3: CASRTTGTNKNEQFF.